Shown below are 13 T cell receptor beta chains from a single sample sequenced in a study of blood T cell dynamics during melanoma immunotherapy. The time point: pre-treatment baseline. Repertoires were generated with immunoSEQ multiplex PCR, while TCRdb's copy carries only in-frame clones and drops some. Here the sample spans roughly 6,100 clones, roughly 91% being singletons. The specimen was cell-free DNA from blood, collected from a patient treated with checkpoint blockade. These receptors were taken from a human donor with melanoma.

The rearrangement links TRBV5-1 to TRBJ2-5; D not certain. Germline V gives CDR1 SGHRS, CDR2 YFSETQ. CDR3 length equals 16 residues. Trimming cost V 0 bases and J 0 bases, with 12 bases left between them. CDR3 sequence reads: CASSLGLLEDQETQYF. The CDR3 DNA follows: TGCGCCAGCAGCTTGGGTCTTCTCGAAGACCAAGAGACCCAGTACTTC. Using reference TRBV5-1 and TRBJ2-5 for the parts outside the CDR3, the full variable domain is KAGVTQTPRYLIKTRGQQVTLSCSPISGHRSVSWYQQTPGQGLQFLFEYFSETQRNKGNFPGRFSGRQFSNSRSEMNVSTLELGDSALYLCASSLGLLEDQETQYFGPGTRLLVL.

J is TRBJ2-5 and V is TRBV6-1; TRBD1 agrees at 12 bases. CDR3 length equals 19 residues. The V gene's germline CDR1 is MNHNS and CDR2 SASEGT. Trimming at V came to 3 bases and at J to 1 base, leaving 12 bases not matched to a gene. The CDR3: CASSDPLGQGASIQETQYF. Here the CDR3 DNA reads TGTGCCAGCAGTGATCCCTTGGGACAGGGGGCGAGTATCCAAGAGACCCAGTACTTC.

This clone was recorded only once. The V gene is TRBV18, the J gene TRBJ2-1, with D unclear. The CDR3 is made up of 11 amino acids. The ends were cut back, 3 bases at V and 8 bases at J, with 5 bases in the middle. CDR1 and CDR2 (germline): KGHSH, LQKENI. CDR3 DNA: TGTGCCAGCTCACCCTTCGATGAGCAGTTCTTC. Its protein is CASSPFDEQFF.

The rearrangement uses TRBV5-6 and TRBJ1-1; unclear D gene. Germline assignment: CDR1 SGHDT and CDR2 YYEEEE. This CDR3 comprises 16 residues. V lost 0 bases and J lost 2, with 14 bases in between. CDR3 DNA sequence: TGTGCCAGCAGCTTGGACGGGGTTGGGCAAAACACTGAAGCTTTCTTT. Protein sequence: CASSLDGVGQNTEAFF.

V and J are TRBV6-1 and TRBJ2-7, with a weak D call TRBD1 (6 bases). Trimming took 3 bases from V and 7 from J, leaving 25 bases between them. The CDR3 spans 17 residues. The germline V gene encodes CDR1 MNHNS and CDR2 SASEGT. This CDR3 is CASSEQGRQGLYREQYF. The CDR3 bases are TGTGCCAGCAGTGAGCAAGGCCGGCAGGGGCTCTACCGAGAGCAGTACTTC.

This rearrangement joins TRBV19 to TRBJ2-1, with 8 bases that match TRBD2. The CDR3 spans 16 residues. J lost 0 bases, V lost 3 bases, and 4 bases had no gene match. CDR1 is LNHDA and CDR2 is SQIVND in the germline V gene (reference sequence). The chain's CDR3 is CASSIRRGVSYNEQFF. CDR3 nucleotide sequence: TGTGCCAGTAGTATTAGGCGGGGGGTCTCCTACAATGAGCAGTTCTTC.

V usage is TRBV19 and J usage is TRBJ2-1, with 10 bases identical to TRBD2. The CDR3 consists of 17 residues. The V segment lost 4 bases and the J segment 4 bases; nucleotides outside the gene matches: 10. In germline, CDR1 is LNHDA, CDR2 SQIVND (reference sequence). CDR3 region: CASSTSRLAGRYNEQFF. CDR3 nucleotide sequence: TGTGCCAGTAGTACCTCTAGACTAGCGGGTCGGTACAATGAGCAGTTCTTC.

This chain joins TRBV11-3 and TRBJ2-5; 7 bases line up with TRBD2. CDR3 size: 15 residues. V dropped 5 bases and J dropped 4; count of bases not matched to a gene: 10. CDR1 and CDR2 from the germline V gene are SGHNT and YENEEA. CDR3 DNA sequence: TGTGCCAGCAGCCCCCGCCACGGGGGGACAGAGACCCAGTACTTC. As protein: CASSPRHGGTETQYF.

This chain connects TRBV25-1 to TRBJ1-4, with TRBD1 matching 12 bases. V lost 4 bases, J lost 3 bases, and 6 bases stayed unmatched. CDR3 size: 17 residues. CDR1 is MGHDK, CDR2 SYGVNS, per germline. CDR3 protein: CASSAGTGGFANEKLFF. The CDR3 nucleotides are TGTGCCAGCAGTGCCGGGACAGGGGGCTTCGCTAATGAAAAACTGTTTTTT.

The rearrangement uses TRBV5-1 and TRBJ1-4; a weak D match, TRBD1 (5 bases). The CDR3 extends over 15 amino acids. Germline V lookup: CDR1 SGHRS, CDR2 YFSETQ. Trimming pared 2 bases from V and 3 bases from J, leaving 11 bases between. The CDR3 here is CASSLLRGPNEKLFF. As DNA, the CDR3 is TGCGCCAGCAGCTTACTACGGGGACCTAATGAAAAACTGTTTTTT.

The chain combines TRBV14 with TRBJ2-1, with TRBD1 matching 9 bases. The V and J ends lost 5 bases and 6 bases, in that order; junction bases with no gene match: 8. CDR3 size: 15 residues. Germline-derived CDR1 and CDR2 are SGHDN and FVKESK. The CDR3 loop reads CASSRRQGGSNEQFF. The DNA for the CDR3 is TGTGCCAGCAGCAGGCGACAGGGGGGATCCAATGAGCAGTTCTTC.

The chain joins TRBV5-5 to TRBJ2-3; weak D call: TRBD2 (5 bases). CDR3 size: 17 residues. V shed 4 bases and J shed 5 bases, with 23 bases lying between them. CDR1 is SGHKS and CDR2 is YYEKEE in the germline V gene (reference sequence). Here the CDR3 reads CASSPRLRLAREDTQYF. The CDR3, as DNA: TGTGCCAGCAGCCCGCGGTTGAGGTTGGCCCGGGAAGATACGCAGTATTTT.

The chain is built from TRBV6-1 and TRBJ2-5; weak D call: TRBD1 (6 bases). The J call may be mistaken, given a closer DNA end match to TRBJ2-7. Looked up from germline, CDR1 is MNHNS and CDR2 is SASEGT. The CDR3 consists of 12 residues. As DNA, the CDR3 is TGTGCCAGCAGGGCAGGGGCCTACGAGCAGTACTTC. It is translated as CASRAGAYEQYF.